A selection of T cell receptor beta chains follows, all from one sample in a study of human versus mouse CDR3 diversity and MHC coevolution. TCRdb's copy holds only in-frame clones and misses some; the assay was immunoSEQ multiplex PCR. The sample shows about 81,000 clones, about 94% of them seen only once. The sequenced material came from naive CD4+ T cells from blood. Source of these receptors: a person between 30 and 69 years old in good health. The CDR3 runs from the conserved cysteine through the conserved F or W. D genes are given only for firm matches. Some rows have no size entry. The others give once, few or many, or a class for an expanded clone.

clone size	V gene	D gene	J gene	CDR3 protein	CDR3 DNA
few	TRBV11-2	.	TRBJ2-7	CASSRGEAYEQYF	TGTGCCAGCAGCCGTGGGGAGGCCTACGAGCAGTACTTC
.	TRBV10-3	.	TRBJ2-7	CAISAQAGPYEQYF	TGTGCCATCAGTGCCCAAGCGGGTCCCTACGAGCAGTACTTC
.	TRBV9	.	TRBJ1-1	CASSPAGYSTEAFF	TGTGCCAGCAGCCCAGCGGGGTACAGCACTGAAGCTTTCTTT
.	TRBV28	TRBD1	TRBJ2-7	CASGPGQLYEQYF	TGTGCCAGCGGACCGGGACAGCTTTACGAGCAGTACTTC
.	TRBV2	.	TRBJ2-7	CASRPDGAYEQYF	TGTGCCAGCAGACCAGACGGGGCCTACGAGCAGTACTTC
.	TRBV5-5	.	TRBJ1-2	CASSLAGIYGYGYTF	TGTGCCAGCAGCTTGGCCGGGATCTATGGCTATGGCTACACCTTC
.	TRBV9	.	TRBJ2-7	CASSVANRVGEQYF	TGTGCCAGCAGCGTAGCGAACAGGGTGGGCGAGCAGTACTTC
.	TRBV27	TRBD1	TRBJ2-7	CASSPRRDRENYEQYF	TGTGCCAGCAGTCCACGCCGGGACAGGGAAAACTACGAGCAGTACTTC
.	TRBV2	TRBD1	TRBJ1-4	CASGPRQGRKEKLFF	TGTGCCAGTGGACCCCGACAGGGAAGGAAAGAAAAACTGTTTTTT
.	TRBV6-1	TRBD2	TRBJ2-7	CASSALAGQSGQYF	TGTGCCAGCAGTGCCTTAGCGGGACAAAGTGGGCAGTACTTC
.	TRBV4-1	TRBD1	TRBJ1-2	CASSQAPDRANYGYTF	TGCGCCAGCAGCCAAGCTCCGGACAGGGCTAACTATGGCTACACCTTC
.	TRBV5-1	.	TRBJ2-7	CASSYPQGNEQYF	TGCGCCAGCAGCTATCCTCAGGGAAACGAGCAGTACTTC
.	TRBV9	TRBD2	TRBJ2-1	CASNLLAGPNNEQFF	TGTGCCAGCAACTTACTAGCGGGACCAAACAATGAGCAGTTCTTC
.	TRBV5-4	TRBD1	TRBJ2-7	CASSRRRGQGINEQYF	TGTGCCAGCAGCCGCCGCAGGGGACAGGGAATCAACGAGCAGTACTTC
.	TRBV5-1	TRBD1	TRBJ2-1	CASSSTGQGNNEQFF	TGCGCCAGCAGCTCCACGGGACAGGGTAACAATGAGCAGTTCTTC
.	TRBV27	TRBD1	TRBJ1-2	CASSPPGQIYGYTF	TGTGCCAGCAGTCCCCCGGGACAGATCTATGGCTACACCTTC
.	TRBV7-3	.	TRBJ2-3	CASSLEPPGDTQYF	TGTGCCAGCAGCTTAGAACCGCCCGGAGATACGCAGTATTTT
.	TRBV5-4	.	TRBJ1-1	CASSPETVNTEAFF	TGTGCCAGCAGCCCGGAGACGGTTAACACTGAAGCTTTCTTT
.	TRBV29-1	.	TRBJ2-1	CSEGSGYNEQFF	TGCAGCGAAGGTTCCGGGTACAATGAGCAGTTCTTC
.	TRBV5-6	TRBD1	TRBJ2-2	CASSSATGEDTRTGELFF	TGTGCCAGCAGCTCAGCGACAGGGGAGGATACTAGGACCGGGGAGCTGTTTTTT
.	TRBV15	TRBD1	TRBJ1-2	CATSPTWTGGLGYTF	TGTGCCACCAGCCCAACCTGGACAGGGGGGCTTGGCTACACCTTC
few	TRBV10-3	TRBD1	TRBJ1-5	CATSTGPSQPQHF	TGTGCCACCTCGACAGGGCCTTCTCAGCCCCAGCATTTT
.	TRBV4-3	.	TRBJ1-2	CASSQVLQGGGGYTF	TGCGCCAGCAGCCAAGTTCTCCAGGGCGGCGGTGGCTACACCTTC
once	TRBV11-2	.	TRBJ2-5	CASSLRQTVETQYF	TGTGCCAGCAGCTTGCGGCAGACCGTAGAGACCCAGTACTTC
.	TRBV5-1	TRBD1	TRBJ1-1	CASSTTGGVTEAFF	TGCGCCAGCAGCACTACAGGGGGCGTCACTGAAGCTTTCTTT
.	TRBV10-3	.	TRBJ2-7	CAISAGLVYEQYF	TGTGCCATCAGTGCGGGACTTGTGTACGAGCAGTACTTC
.	TRBV15	.	TRBJ1-2	CATSREGREDGYTF	TGTGCCACCAGCAGAGAAGGCAGGGAAGATGGCTACACCTTC
.	TRBV7-9	TRBD1	TRBJ1-2	CASSIGVLGQGDYGYTF	TGTGCCAGCAGCATAGGCGTTTTGGGACAGGGAGACTATGGCTACACCTTC
.	TRBV2	TRBD1	TRBJ2-3	CASSENRGFSSTDTQYF	TGTGCCAGCAGTGAAAACAGGGGGTTTTCTAGCACAGATACGCAGTATTTT
.	TRBV7-6	.	TRBJ2-7	CASSSLAPSSYEQYF	TGTGCCAGCAGTTCGCTAGCCCCCAGCTCCTACGAGCAGTACTTC
.	TRBV18	TRBD1	TRBJ1-3	CASSPSGTGPHSGNTIYF	TGTGCCAGCTCACCTTCCGGGACAGGGCCCCACTCTGGAAACACCATATATTTT
.	TRBV5-1	.	TRBJ1-4	CASSLRGDNEKLFF	TGCGCCAGCAGCTTGCGCGGGGACAATGAAAAACTGTTTTTT
.	TRBV10-3	TRBD2	TRBJ2-2	CAISGLAGDLGELFF	TGTGCCATCAGTGGTCTAGCGGGAGACCTCGGGGAGCTGTTTTTT
few	TRBV6-5	.	TRBJ1-5	CASTNGGNQPQHF	TGTGCCAGCACCAACGGGGGGAACCAGCCCCAGCATTTT
.	TRBV2	TRBD2	TRBJ2-5	CASRGLAGVETQYF	TGTGCCAGCAGGGGACTAGCGGGAGTAGAGACCCAGTACTTC
.	TRBV7-3	TRBD2	TRBJ2-2	CASSSRTSGNTGELFF	TGTGCCAGCAGCTCTCGGACTAGCGGGAACACCGGGGAGCTGTTTTTT
few	TRBV21-1	.	TRBJ2-1	CASSIRGGGPWFF	TGTGCCAGCAGCATCCGAGGGGGAGGGCCTTGGTTCTTC
once	TRBV18	TRBD1	TRBJ2-7	CASSPGTGESEQYF	TGTGCCAGCTCACCCGGGACAGGGGAGTCCGAGCAGTACTTC
.	TRBV5-1	.	TRBJ2-7	CASSTVRGAVNEQYF	TGCGCCAGCAGCACCGTACGGGGGGCAGTCAACGAGCAGTACTTC
.	TRBV11-2	TRBD1	TRBJ1-6	CASSGAGTGFYNSPLHF	TGTGCCAGCAGCGGTGCCGGGACAGGATTTTATAATTCACCCCTCCACTTT
.	TRBV5-8	.	TRBJ1-2	CASSLAEGTGDGYTF	TGTGCCAGCAGCTTGGCGGAAGGAACGGGTGATGGCTACACCTTC
.	TRBV19	TRBD2	TRBJ2-5	CASRTSGGMQETQYF	TGTGCCAGTAGAACTAGCGGGGGGATGCAAGAGACCCAGTACTTC
.	TRBV5-6	.	TRBJ2-2	CASSLVGARNTGELFF	TGTGCCAGCAGCTTGGTTGGGGCGCGAAACACCGGGGAGCTGTTTTTT
.	TRBV30	TRBD1	TRBJ2-7	CAWNRGHEQYF	TGTGCCTGGAACAGGGGCCACGAGCAGTACTTC
.	TRBV7-9	.	TRBJ2-4	CASSPPGLAKNIQYF	TGTGCCAGCAGTCCCCCCGGTCTGGCCAAAAACATTCAGTACTTC
once	TRBV18	.	TRBJ1-5	CASSTGTLRVQPQHF	TGTGCCAGCTCAACCGGGACACTCAGGGTCCAGCCCCAGCATTTT
.	TRBV7-8	TRBD1	TRBJ1-3	CASSSKPGQGGNTIYF	TGTGCCAGCAGCTCTAAGCCGGGACAGGGGGGAAACACCATATATTTT
.	TRBV4-2	.	TRBJ2-1	CASSQAFGGPYNEQFF	TGTGCCAGCAGCCAAGCTTTCGGGGGGCCCTACAATGAGCAGTTCTTC
.	TRBV19	.	TRBJ2-5	CASSRAGQETQYF	TGTGCCAGTAGTCGAGCCGGCCAAGAGACCCAGTACTTC
.	TRBV28	.	TRBJ1-2	CASSLFIGSRYGYTF	TGTGCCAGCAGTTTATTTATAGGGAGCCGCTATGGCTACACCTTC
once	TRBV30	TRBD2	TRBJ2-1	CAWRPASGRAYEQFF	TGTGCCTGGCGGCCCGCTAGCGGGAGGGCATATGAGCAGTTCTTC
.	TRBV2	TRBD1	TRBJ1-1	CASLLPTGPTEAFF	TGTGCCAGCCTTTTACCGACAGGGCCCACTGAAGCTTTCTTT